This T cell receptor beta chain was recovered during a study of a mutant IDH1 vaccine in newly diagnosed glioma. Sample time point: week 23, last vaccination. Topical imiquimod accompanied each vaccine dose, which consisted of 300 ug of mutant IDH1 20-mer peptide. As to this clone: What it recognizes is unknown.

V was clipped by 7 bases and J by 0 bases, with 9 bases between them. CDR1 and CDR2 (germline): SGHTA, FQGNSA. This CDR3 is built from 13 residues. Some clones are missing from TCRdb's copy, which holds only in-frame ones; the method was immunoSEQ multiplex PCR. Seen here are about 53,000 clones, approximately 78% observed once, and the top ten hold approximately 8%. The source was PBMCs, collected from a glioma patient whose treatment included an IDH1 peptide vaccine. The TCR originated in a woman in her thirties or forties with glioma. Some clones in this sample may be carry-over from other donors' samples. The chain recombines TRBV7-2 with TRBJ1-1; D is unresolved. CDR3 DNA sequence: TGTGCCAGCAAGAATCAGGTGAACACTGAAGCTTTCTTT. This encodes CASKNQVNTEAFF.